These T cell receptor beta chains were read from a single sample in a study of cytomegalovirus exposure and HLA in healthy donors. Assay: immunoSEQ multiplex PCR; the TCRdb copy retains only in-frame clones and omits some. This repertoire shows more than 90,000 clones, roughly 80% found once; its top ten account for around 4.1%. The sample comprised PBMCs. The receptors stem from a man between 35 and 55 years old in good health and CMV-seronegative. Each CDR3 is given with its conserved first and last residue. The D gene is left open where the match is weak. Size values are once, few and many counts, or a class for expanded clones, and some rows have none.

v_call	j_call	d_call	clone_size	cdr3_nt	cdr3_aa
TRBV11-2	TRBJ2-4	.	once	TGTGCCAGCAGCTTCGGCGCGGGCAACATTCAGTACTTC	CASSFGAGNIQYF
TRBV7-2	TRBJ1-2	.	.	TGTGCCAGCAGCTACGACAGTTATGGCTACACCTTC	CASSYDSYGYTF
TRBV11-2	TRBJ1-1	.	.	TGTGCCAGCAGCTTGCAGGAGGTGGGCACTGAAGCTTTCTTT	CASSLQEVGTEAFF
TRBV6-1	TRBJ1-2	TRBD1	.	TGTGCCAGCAGTGAAAAAACAGGGGGTGTCTATGGCTACACCTTC	CASSEKTGGVYGYTF
TRBV6-5	TRBJ1-1	.	few	TGTGCCAGCAGTTCATTGACAGTGGGGGGTGAAGCTTTCTTT	CASSSLTVGGEAFF
TRBV14	TRBJ2-2	TRBD2	.	TGTGCCAGCAGCTCAAGCGAGCGGGGGGTGTACACCGGGGAGCTGTTTTTT	CASSSSERGVYTGELFF
TRBV6-5	TRBJ2-2	.	.	TGTGCCAGCAGTTTACAGGAGAACACCGGGGAGCTGTTTTTT	CASSLQENTGELFF
TRBV4-2	TRBJ1-5	TRBD1	.	TGTGCCAGCAGCCCGACAGGGGGCGGGGAGCCCCAGCATTTT	CASSPTGGGEPQHF
TRBV15	TRBJ1-1	.	.	TGTGCCACCAGCAGAGATAGGGGGGGGGTTGGGGACACTGAAGCTTTCTTT	CATSRDRGGVGDTEAFF
TRBV30	TRBJ1-2	TRBD1	few	TGTGCCTGGAGGACAGGGGATGGCTACACCTTC	CAWRTGDGYTF
TRBV5-5	TRBJ1-5	.	.	TGTGCCAGCAGCCAAGTGGCAGGGGCCAACCAGCCCCAGCATTTT	CASSQVAGANQPQHF
TRBV29-1	TRBJ1-2	TRBD1	.	TGCAGCGTTACAGGATCGGGACAGGCCTATGGCTACACCTTC	CSVTGSGQAYGYTF
TRBV2	TRBJ2-6	.	.	TGTGCCAGCAGTAGGACACCCTCTGGGGCCAACGTCCTGACTTTC	CASSRTPSGANVLTF
TRBV7-9	TRBJ2-3	TRBD2	once	TGTGCCAGCAGTGGCGGGGGGGAGGATACGCAGTATTTT	CASSGGGEDTQYF
TRBV28	TRBJ1-5	.	.	TGTGCCAGCAGTTTCATGGGGGCTTATCAGCCCCAGCATTTT	CASSFMGAYQPQHF
TRBV28	TRBJ1-6	.	.	TGTGCCAGCAGTCCCGCGGGGGTACGAGATTCACCCCTCCACTTT	CASSPAGVRDSPLHF
TRBV6-5	TRBJ2-2	.	.	TGTGCCAGCAGTTACAGGGGCGAGCTGTTTTTT	CASSYRGELFF
TRBV2	TRBJ2-7	TRBD1	.	TGTGCCAGCACTTACGGGACAGGGGGATACGAGCAGTACTTC	CASTYGTGGYEQYF
TRBV19	TRBJ2-5	.	.	TGTGCCAGTAGTATAGAGGGCGGGGAGACCCAGTACTTC	CASSIEGGETQYF
TRBV18	TRBJ1-4	.	.	TGTGCCAGCTCAAGGGCGACGGGGGTGTCTCCAACTAATGAAAAACTGTTTTTT	CASSRATGVSPTNEKLFF
TRBV27	TRBJ2-1	TRBD2	.	TGTGCCAGCTCTACTCCCAGCGGGGGGAGCTATGAGCAGTTCTTC	CASSTPSGGSYEQFF
TRBV7-7	TRBJ2-2	TRBD2	.	TGTGCTAGCAGCTCTAGCGGGTCAAACACCGGGGAGCTGTTTTTT	CASSSSGSNTGELFF
TRBV6-6	TRBJ2-1	TRBD2	.	TGTGCCAGCAGCCAGACTAGCGGGCGGAACAATGAGCAGTTCTTC	CASSQTSGRNNEQFF
TRBV12-5	TRBJ2-1	.	.	TGTGCTAGTGGTTCGCCATCAGAACAGCCCTACAATGAGCAGTTCTTC	CASGSPSEQPYNEQFF
TRBV6-6	TRBJ1-6	.	.	TGTGCCACCGGACAGTCTAATTCACCCCTCCACTTT	CATGQSNSPLHF
TRBV6-6	TRBJ1-3	TRBD1	few	TGTGCCAGCAGTTCCTTGACAGGGGAGGGAAACACCATATATTTT	CASSSLTGEGNTIYF
TRBV7-2	TRBJ1-5	.	once	TGTGCCAGCAGCTCTGGAGATAGCAATCAGCCCCAGCATTTT	CASSSGDSNQPQHF
TRBV6-4	TRBJ1-2	TRBD1	.	TGTGCCAGCAGCCCGGGACAGGGGTTCTATGGCTACACCTTC	CASSPGQGFYGYTF
TRBV5-6	TRBJ1-4	.	once	TGTGCCAGCAGCTTGGATACAGGGAATAATGAAAAACTGTTTTTT	CASSLDTGNNEKLFF
TRBV27	TRBJ2-5	TRBD2	.	TGTGCCAGCAGTTTGAAGGGACTAGCGGGCAGGGAGACCCAGTACTTC	CASSLKGLAGRETQYF
TRBV5-1	TRBJ1-5	TRBD1	.	TGCGCCAGCAGCTTAGACAGGGGGAGTCAGCCCCAGCATTTT	CASSLDRGSQPQHF
TRBV7-9	TRBJ2-5	.	.	TGTGCCAGCAGCCCGAGGGCAGGATTCCAAGAGACCCAGTACTTC	CASSPRAGFQETQYF
TRBV5-5	TRBJ1-1	.	.	TGTGCCAGCAGCGCTAGCACTGAAGCTTTCTTT	CASSASTEAFF
TRBV7-9	TRBJ2-7	.	.	TGTGCCAGCAGGGGACACAAGTCCTACGAGCAGTACTTC	CASRGHKSYEQYF
TRBV6-5	TRBJ2-3	TRBD2	once	TGTGCCAGCAGTCCTGGGACTAGCGCCCCAGATACGCAGTATTTT	CASSPGTSAPDTQYF
TRBV7-2	TRBJ1-5	TRBD1	.	TGTGCCAGCAGCTCGACAGGGGGTAGTCAGCCCCAGCATTTT	CASSSTGGSQPQHF
TRBV18	TRBJ1-2	TRBD1	.	TGTGCCAGCTCACCACCCGGGACAGGGTATGGCTACACCTTC	CASSPPGTGYGYTF
TRBV6-6	TRBJ2-3	TRBD2	.	TGTGCCAGCAGAGGGGAGGGCACCACAGATACGCAGTATTTT	CASRGEGTTDTQYF
TRBV6-5	TRBJ1-5	.	few	TGTGCCAGCGGAAGGGGTTTGGATCAGCCCCAGCATTTT	CASGRGLDQPQHF
TRBV23-1	TRBJ1-3	TRBD1	once	TGCGCCAGCAGTCAGACAGGGTTAGGAAACACCATATATTTT	CASSQTGLGNTIYF
TRBV10-3	TRBJ1-2	.	.	TGTGCCATCAGTGAGGGAGGGTCTGGCTACACCTTC	CAISEGGSGYTF
TRBV9	TRBJ2-2	TRBD2	.	TGTGCCAGCAGCGTAGGGGTCGGGACTAGATCTCCTGGGGAGCTGTTTTTT	CASSVGVGTRSPGELFF
TRBV18	TRBJ1-4	.	.	TGTGCCAGCTCGCTGGAAAGCCAGGGTGAAAAACTGTTTTTT	CASSLESQGEKLFF
TRBV6-5	TRBJ1-2	.	.	TGTGCCAGCAGTTACTCGGGGGGGGTTGCTAACTATGGCTACACCTTC	CASSYSGGVANYGYTF
TRBV5-1	TRBJ1-2	TRBD1	few	TGCGCCAGCAGCTTGGTGGGGACAGGGGGCGATGGCTACACCTTC	CASSLVGTGGDGYTF
TRBV28	TRBJ2-5	TRBD1	.	TGTGCCAGCAGGACAGGGGGCCAAGAGACCCAGTACTTC	CASRTGGQETQYF
TRBV6-6	TRBJ1-5	.	few	TGTGCCAGCAGCTCCGGGACACTAAATCAGCCCCAGCATTTT	CASSSGTLNQPQHF
TRBV28	TRBJ1-4	.	few	TGTGCCAGCAGTTTGGTACAGGGAGATGAAAAACTGTTTTTT	CASSLVQGDEKLFF
TRBV11-1	TRBJ1-1	.	.	TGTGCCAGCAGCACCCAGCGAAACACTGAAGCTTTCTTT	CASSTQRNTEAFF
TRBV30	TRBJ1-6	.	.	TGTGCCTGCGGCAGACAGAATTCACCCCTCCACTTT	CACGRQNSPLHF
TRBV6-6	TRBJ1-1	.	once	TGTGCCAGCAGTTTCCATCGGGGGGAGGCTTTCTTT	CASSFHRGEAFF
TRBV18	TRBJ1-4	TRBD1	.	TGTGCCAGCTCGTTGGGACAGGGGTTGCGTAATGAAAAACTGTTTTTT	CASSLGQGLRNEKLFF